Below are 17 T cell receptor beta chains sequenced from a single sample in a study of blood T cell repertoires in COVID-19. Profiling relied on immunoSEQ multiplex PCR, and the TCRdb table lists in-frame clones only, not all of them. The table includes some 150,000 clones, approximately 81% detected once. Material: peripheral blood. The receptor source for this set is a human donor with acute or convalescent COVID-19. The donor label of this sample is uncertain.

In regard to this clone: The germline gene is not matched at one end of the junction; a read error may be the cause. The chain recombines TRBV5-4 with TRBJ2-3; 8 bases are a match to TRBD1. The CDR3 contains 15 residues. Germline CDR1 reads SGHNT; CDR2 reads YYREEE (reference sequence). CDR3 sequence: CASSPQGARTDMQYF. In DNA form, the CDR3 reads TGTGCCAGCAGCCCCCAGGGGGCGCGGACAGATATGCAGTATTTT.

This clone appeared once. The chain carries TRBV6-2 or TRBV6-3 and TRBJ2-7; maybe TRBD2 (6 bases). V was trimmed by 5 bases and J by 2 bases, leaving 16 bases between them. Germline CDR1 and CDR2: MNHEY and SVGEGT. The CDR3 sequence is 15 residues long. CDR3 nucleotides: TGTGCCAGCAGTCCGGCGGAGGGGAAAGCCTACGAGCAGTACGTC. This translates into CASSPAEGKAYEQYV.

The chain carries TRBV30 and TRBJ1-5; no clear D gene. The CDR3 runs 14 residues. Germline V gene sequence: CDR1 GTSNPN, CDR2 SVGIG (reference sequence). V lost 4 bases and J 2 bases, leaving 12 bases between the germline ends. This CDR3 reads CAWTRGGRNQPQHF. The CDR3 bases are TGTGCCTGGACACGGGGTGGTCGCAATCAGCCCCAGCATTTT.

A single count supports this clone. V and J are TRBV7-9 and TRBJ1-6, with 10 bases lining up with TRBD1. CDR1 is SEHNR and CDR2 is FQNEAQ in the germline V gene (reference sequence). This CDR3 has 15 residues. The trim removed 5 bases at V and 8 bases at J, leaving 6 bases unmatched. The CDR3: CASSPRGTGDSPLHF. For the CDR3, the DNA is TGTGCCAGCAGCCCGAGAGGGACAGGGGATTCACCCCTCCACTTT.

This sequence joins TRBV12-2 and TRBJ2-7; no check of the table's D call, TRBD2, against the DNA was made. TRBV12-2 is given as a pseudogene. CDR3 length: 14 amino acids. CDR3 in DNA: TGTGCAAGTCGCTTAGTTCCTGTATCCCACGAGCAGTACGTC. Translation: CASRLVPVSHEQYV.

This sequence joins TRBV5-1 and TRBJ2-1; 10 positions match TRBD1. Germline CDR1 SGHRS, CDR2 YFSETQ. V shed 7 bases, J shed 3 bases, and the junction held 7 bases outside the gene matches. The CDR3 is made up of 15 amino acids. In DNA form, the CDR3 reads TGCGCCAGCCGCACCGGGACAGGGGACTACAATGAGCAGTTCTTC. Residues: CASRTGTGDYNEQFF.

The J gene is TRBJ1-2, the V gene TRBV11-1; TRBD1 aligns across 9 bases. V shed 5 bases and J 7 bases; nucleotides not matched to a gene: 5. The length of the CDR3 is 13 residues. CDR1 and CDR2 (germline): SGHAT, FQDESV (reference sequence). CDR3 sequence: CASSQDRGRGYTF. The CDR3 DNA is TGTGCCAGCAGCCAGGACAGGGGACGTGGCTACACCTTC.

J is TRBJ1-2 and V is TRBV5-1, with TRBD1 matching 9 bases. CDR3 length equals 14 residues. The V gene end was trimmed by 3 bases and the J gene end by 2 bases; junction bases not matched to a gene: 2. Germline CDR1 reads SGHRS; CDR2 reads YFSETQ. CDR3 in amino acids: CASSSGTGNYGYTF. The CDR3 DNA is TGCGCCAGCAGCTCCGGGACAGGGAACTATGGCTACACCTTC.

This clone was found once. This chain links TRBV24-1 with TRBJ1-4, with a weak D call TRBD1 (6 bases). Trimming pared 3 bases from V and 8 bases from J, leaving 15 bases between. Germline loops: CDR1 KGHDR, CDR2 SFDVKD. This CDR3 is built from 15 residues. The CDR3, as DNA: TGTGCCACCAGTGATGCCAGGGGCTCGGGGGAAAAACTGTTTTTT. It translates to CATSDARGSGEKLFF.

The chain combines TRBV6-1 with TRBJ2-7; tentative D call: TRBD2 (5 bases). CDR1 is MNHNS and CDR2 is SASEGT in the germline V gene. This CDR3 has 18 amino acids. With 2 bases removed from V and 3 bases from J, the gap between germline ends came to 23 bases. CDR3 in amino acids: CASSEQQNTIAEGYEQYF. Written as DNA, the CDR3 is TGTGCCAGCAGTGAACAGCAAAACACCATAGCTGAGGGCTACGAGCAGTACTTC.

This clone was recorded only once. The V call is TRBV29-1, the J call TRBJ1-2; D unresolved. Germline lookup yields CDR1 SQVTM and CDR2 ANQGSEA. The CDR3 covers 13 residues. Trimming cost V 4 bases and J 8 bases, with 17 bases left between them. This chain's CDR3 is CSVGADNYQGYTF. The DNA for the CDR3 is TGCAGCGTTGGGGCCGACAATTATCAGGGCTACACCTTC.

The chain recombines TRBV10-1 with TRBJ2-1; 9 nucleotides agree with TRBD2. CDR3 length equals 16 residues. The germline V gene encodes CDR1 WNHNN and CDR2 SYGVQD (reference sequence). With 4 bases clipped from V and 0 bases from J, the junction kept 4 bases outside the gene matches. The chain's CDR3 is CASSATSGRSYNEQFF. CDR3 DNA: TGCGCCAGCAGTGCGACTAGCGGACGCTCCTACAATGAGCAGTTCTTC.

The CDR3 DNA reads TGTGCCAGCACTAACACTGAAGCTTTCTTT. Its translation is CASTNTEAFF. The chain couples TRBV6-5 to TRBJ1-1, with D uncertain. Germline CDR1 reads MNHEY; CDR2 reads SVGAGI. Trimming took 7 bases from V and 2 from J, leaving 2 bases between them. This CDR3 spans 10 amino acids.

The chain has TRBV12-5 and TRBJ1-3; no firm D call. V was trimmed by 0 bases and J by 0 bases, leaving 12 bases between them. Germline V gene lookup returns CDR1 LGHNT and CDR2 FRNRAP. CDR3 length equals 17 residues. CDR3 nucleotides: TGTGCTAGTGGTTTGGTACTAGGCGGCTACTCTGGAAACACCATATATTTT. It encodes CASGLVLGGYSGNTIYF.

In this sample, this clone turned up a few times. The chain recombines TRBV21-1 with TRBJ1-5; the table assigns TRBD1, which was not confirmed against the DNA. TRBV21-1 is reported as a pseudogene. The CDR3 spans 16 residues. CDR3 region: CASSPHRAGSNQPQHF. In DNA form, the CDR3 reads TGTGCCAGCAGCCCACACAGGGCCGGGAGCAATCAGCCCCAGCATTTT.

The chain joins TRBV10-3 to TRBJ1-2, with D possibly TRBD1 on 5 matching bases. Per germline, CDR1 ENHRY and CDR2 SYGVKD. V gave up 3 bases and J gave up 3 bases, with 17 bases separating them. The CDR3 contains 16 residues. The CDR3 DNA reads as TGTGCCATCAGTGAAGTAAAGGGGTTGGCGGACTATGGCTACACCTTC. Residues: CAISEVKGLADYGYTF.

This clone was seen a few times. This rearrangement joins TRBV6-5 to TRBJ1-5; a possible D gene is TRBD1 (6 bases). The germline gives CDR1 MNHEY, CDR2 SVGAGI. The CDR3 is 14 residues long. V shed 5 bases and J shed 6 bases, with 14 bases lying between them. The CDR3 DNA reads TGTGCCAGCAGTCTAACAGGGCCGGGTCAGCCCCAGCATTTT. This encodes CASSLTGPGQPQHF.